A single sample is the source of the 23 T cell receptor beta chains below, sequenced in a study of CD8 T cells in Susac syndrome. When the RNA was reverse transcribed, random hexamers were used with an input of 0.5 to 1 ug. TCRdb independently ran MiXCR on the immunoSEQ multiplex PCR reads; one entry per CDR3 protein. The sample holds approximately 190,000 distinct CDR3 sequences, approximately 93% seen once. Sequencing input: CD4+ T cells from PBMCs. The source is a human donor in good health.

The chain carries TRBV18 and TRBJ1-1; possibly TRBD1 for D (6 bases). Germline CDR1 KGHSH, CDR2 LQKENI. V gave up 3 bases and J gave up 0 bases, with 11 bases separating them. CDR3 length equals 15 residues. DNA for the CDR3: TGTGCCAGCTCACCTATACAGGGCATGAACACTGAAGCTTTCTTT. As protein: CASSPIQGMNTEAFF.

Only one count was recorded for this clonotype. The J gene is TRBJ1-4, the V gene TRBV15, with 8 positions matching TRBD1. CDR3 length: 16 residues. The V gene end was trimmed by 5 bases and the J gene end by 8 bases; junction bases not matched to a gene: 13. From germline, CDR1 is LNHNV and CDR2 YYDKDF (reference sequence). The DNA of the CDR3 is TGTGCCACCAGCCCTTATCATCAGGGGGCGGAGGAAAAACTGTTTTTT. Translating it yields CATSPYHQGAEEKLFF.

This chain connects TRBV6-5 to TRBJ2-5; TRBD2 might be the D (7 bases). The DNA end is a closer match to TRBJ2-1, so the J assignment may be wrong. The CDR3 is 11 amino acids. Germline V gene sequence: CDR1 MNHEY, CDR2 SVGAGI. The CDR3 DNA reads as TGTGCCAGCAGTTACGGGGGGGCCCAGTTCTTC. It yields the protein CASSYGGAQFF.

V usage is TRBV9 and J usage is TRBJ2-2; D remains unclear. Looked up from germline, CDR1 is SGDLS and CDR2 is YYNGEE. V was shortened by 7 bases and J by 4 bases, with 14 bases between the two germline ends. The CDR3 runs to 14 residues. CDR3 sequence (DNA): TGTGCCAGCGGCGACGGGTCGGGCACCGGGGAGCTGTTTTTT. Its translation is CASGDGSGTGELFF.

This rearrangement joins TRBV6-5 to TRBJ1-1; D is undetermined. Germline V lookup: CDR1 MNHEY, CDR2 SVGAGI. CDR3 size: 13 residues. Trimming pared 4 bases from V and 4 bases from J, leaving 10 bases between. In DNA, the CDR3 is TGTGCCAGCAGTTCCCTCCTGGGCACTGAAGCTTTCTTT. Translation gives CASSSLLGTEAFF.

The V and J genes are TRBV18 and TRBJ2-2; a weak D match, TRBD1 (5 bases). Between the trimmed V and J ends, which lost 3 bases and 7 bases, there was a span of 12 bases. The CDR3 spans 14 residues. The germline V gene has CDR1 KGHSH and CDR2 LQKENI. The CDR3: CASSPTATGGELFF. CDR3 coding DNA: TGTGCCAGCTCACCGACAGCGACCGGCGGGGAGCTGTTTTTT. The variable domain in full, completed from reference TRBV18 and TRBJ2-2, reads NAGVMQNPRHLVRRRGQEARLRCSPMKGHSHVYWYRQLPEEGLKFMVYLQKENIIDESGMPKERFSAEFPKEGPSILRIQQVVRGDSAAYFCASSPTATGGELFFGEGSRLTVL.

The CDR3, as DNA: TGTGCCAGTAGAAGGCCGACAGGGGTCACAGATACGCAGTATTTT. It translates to CASRRPTGVTDTQYF. The chain employs TRBV19 and TRBJ2-3, with TRBD1 identical over 8 bases. The junction had 7 bases not matched to a gene; V was cut back by 6 bases and J by 2 bases. The CDR3 runs 15 residues. Germline CDR1 is LNHDA and CDR2 is SQIVND (reference sequence).

The V call is TRBV7-2, the J call TRBJ2-1; 7 nucleotides align to TRBD1. V lost 5 bases and J lost 15; bases outside the gene matches: 10. This CDR3 comprises 12 residues. The germline gives CDR1 SGHTA, CDR2 FQGNSA. CDR3 amino acids: CASSPQGAGGFF. CDR3 sequence (DNA): TGTGCCAGCAGCCCCCAGGGAGCAGGGGGGTTCTTC.

This clonotype has just one count. The genes are TRBV15 and TRBJ2-4; D gene ambiguous. V lost 0 bases and J lost 0, with 9 bases in between. This CDR3 has 16 amino acids. The V gene's germline CDR1 is LNHNV and CDR2 YYDKDF (reference sequence). For the CDR3, the DNA is TGTGCCACCAGCAGAGACCCCAGGATAGCCAAAAACATTCAGTACTTC. This codes for CATSRDPRIAKNIQYF.

V is TRBV19 and J is TRBJ2-7; TRBD1 matches at 7 bases. Germline V CDR1 and CDR2: LNHDA, SQIVND (reference sequence). CDR3 length equals 13 residues. V was clipped by 8 bases and J by 5 bases; unmatched bases: 9. CDR3 sequence reads: CASGPTGSDEQYV. In nucleotides, the CDR3 is TGTGCCAGTGGTCCGACAGGGTCCGACGAGCAGTACGTC.

This rearrangement joins TRBV29-1 to TRBJ1-1; no clear D. Trimming left V 1 base short and J 0 bases short, with 6 bases between. Germline assignment: CDR1 SQVTM and CDR2 ANQGSEA. This CDR3 is 13 amino acids long. The CDR3 sequence: CSVEVGVNTEAFF. The DNA for the CDR3 is TGCAGCGTTGAAGTCGGCGTGAACACTGAAGCTTTCTTT. The full variable domain, rest sourced from reference TRBV29-1 and TRBJ1-1, is SAVISQKPSRDICQRGTSLTIQCQVDSQVTMMFWYRQQPGQSLTLIATANQGSEATYESGFVIDKFPISRPNLTFSTLTVSNMSPEDSSIYLCSVEVGVNTEAFFGQGTRLTVV.

The V and J genes are TRBV12-3 or TRBV12-4 and TRBJ2-1, with TRBD2 identical over 13 bases. This CDR3 is 15 amino acids long. Unmatched junction bases numbered 5, after V lost 6 bases and J lost 6 bases. The CDR3 reads CASRKLAGGPNEQFF. The CDR3 DNA sequence: TGTGCCAGCAGGAAACTAGCGGGGGGGCCCAATGAGCAGTTCTTC.

The rearrangement links TRBV2 to TRBJ2-5; D unclear. This CDR3 spans 14 amino acids. V was cut by 7 bases and J by 4 bases, with 16 bases left in between. Per the germline V gene, CDR1 is SNHLY and CDR2 is FYNNEI. The CDR3 nucleotides read TGTGCCAGCACCCTGACTCCTACCTCAGAGACCCAGTACTTC. It encodes CASTLTPTSETQYF.

V usage is TRBV29-1 and J usage is TRBJ2-2; TRBD1 agrees at 10 bases. This CDR3 is 13 amino acids long. Germline V gene data show CDR1 as SQVTM and CDR2 as ANQGSEA. J gave up 4 bases and V 6 bases, and 2 bases lay outside the gene matches. Written as DNA, the CDR3 is TGCAGCGTCTGGACAGGGGGCACCGGGGAGCTGTTTTTT. Amino acid sequence: CSVWTGGTGELFF.

The V gene is TRBV7-2, the J gene TRBJ1-2; the D gene is possibly TRBD1 (5 bases). V was cut by 5 bases and J by 4 bases, with 8 bases left in between. This CDR3 has 12 residues. CDR1 SGHTA and CDR2 FQGNSA come from the germline V gene. The CDR3 sequence is CASSRTPYGYTF. The CDR3 nucleotides are TGTGCCAGCAGCCGGACACCCTATGGCTACACCTTC.

The rearrangement uses TRBV18 and TRBJ1-6, with no clear D. The length of the CDR3 is 13 residues. The V gene lost 4 bases and the J gene lost 8 bases, with 9 bases spanning the gap. Germline CDR1 and CDR2: KGHSH and LQKENI. CDR3 residues: CASSLNWDSPLHF. The CDR3 DNA reads as TGTGCCAGCTCACTAAACTGGGATTCACCCCTCCACTTT.

J is TRBJ2-1 and V is TRBV6-1; TRBD2 might be the D (6 bases). The germline CDR1 and CDR2 sequences are MNHNS and SASEGT. The CDR3 has 14 amino acids. Between the trimmed V and J ends, which lost 6 bases and 0 bases, there was a span of 9 bases. CDR3 sequence reads: CASSPGSSYNEQFF. Here the CDR3 DNA reads TGTGCCAGCAGCCCCGGGAGCTCCTACAATGAGCAGTTCTTC.

The V and J genes are TRBV27 and TRBJ1-1, with 11 bases fitting TRBD1. The CDR3 runs to 12 residues. Looked up from germline, CDR1 is MNHEY and CDR2 is SMNVEV (reference sequence). The ends lost 6 bases at V and 13 bases at J; junction bases unmatched: 7. The CDR3 DNA reads TGTGCCAGCAGCACCCGGGACAGGGGGGTTTTCTTT. This codes for CASSTRDRGVFF.

The genes are TRBV5-1 and TRBJ2-7; the D is unclear. The CDR3 length is 12 residues. The germline CDR1 and CDR2 sequences are SGHRS and YFSETQ. V was clipped by 4 bases and J by 7 bases, with 12 bases between them. This chain's CDR3 is CASSPGPMEQYF. CDR3 sequence (DNA): TGCGCCAGCAGCCCCGGGCCCATGGAGCAGTACTTC.

The V gene is TRBV7-2, the J gene TRBJ2-5, with TRBD1 identical over 8 bases. Germline assignment: CDR1 SGHTA and CDR2 FQGNSA. The CDR3 consists of 18 residues. Trimming at V came to 4 bases and at J to 5 bases, leaving 18 bases not matched to a gene. Here the CDR3 reads CASSSAGGLASSRETQYF. CDR3 nucleotide sequence: TGTGCCAGCAGCTCCGCAGGGGGCCTGGCTAGCAGTAGGGAGACCCAGTACTTC. The whole variable domain, remainder taken from reference TRBV7-2 and TRBJ2-5, is GAGVSQSPSNKVTEKGKDVELRCDPISGHTALYWYRQSLGQGLEFLIYFQGNSAPDKSGLPSDRFSAERTGGSVSTLTIQRTQQEDSAVYLCASSSAGGLASSRETQYFGPGTRLLVL.

The DNA of the CDR3 is TGTGCCAGTAGATACGAGGACTTCTCCTACGAGCAGTACGTC. It encodes CASRYEDFSYEQYV. J is TRBJ2-7 and V is TRBV19, with a tentative D call TRBD2 (5 bases). Deletions cut 6 bases from V and 0 bases from J, with 12 bases between. Germline-derived CDR1 and CDR2 are LNHDA and SQIVND (reference sequence). The CDR3 has 14 residues.

The chain joins TRBV19 to TRBJ1-1; D uncertain. The CDR3 totals 14 residues. V was trimmed by 7 bases and J by 1 base, leaving 13 bases between them. Germline CDR1 reads LNHDA; CDR2 reads SQIVND (reference sequence). The CDR3 reads CASIPTGRNTEAFF. CDR3 coding DNA: TGTGCCAGTATCCCCACCGGCAGGAACACTGAAGCTTTCTTT.

V usage is TRBV7-2 and J usage is TRBJ1-1; tentatively, D is TRBD1 (5 bases). CDR3 length equals 12 residues. Germline CDR1 is SGHTA and CDR2 is FQGNSA. Trimming cost V 9 bases and J 1 base, with 9 bases left between them. CDR3 nucleotides: TGTGCCAGTGGCAGGGAGAACACTGAAGCTTTCTTT. This encodes CASGRENTEAFF.